This T cell receptor (beta chain) was profiled in a study of T cells after yellow fever vaccination. The length of the CDR3 is 14 residues. CDR1 and CDR2 from the germline V gene are SGDLS and YYNGEE. The V gene end was trimmed by 0 bases and the J gene end by 6 bases; junction bases not matched to a gene: 4. With regard to this clonotype: No antigen is known for it.

Broader study findings: From the bulk population, abundant clonotypes could contaminate and appear within FACS-sorted repertoires. Researchers report a weaker secondary response that nonetheless peaked faster, day 5 versus 15.

Conversion of TCR transcripts into cDNA relied on 5'RACE template switching, which added a universal primer site and UMIs. TCRdb re-called the 5' RACE reads with MiXCR, one entry per CDR3 protein. This table has 610,000 or so distinct CDR3 sequences, 10% to 15% appearing once. V gene TRBV9 combines with J gene TRBJ2-3, with 7 bases fitting TRBD2. The receptor was isolated from a man under 40 who received the YFV17D yellow fever vaccine. The sample consisted of PBMCs, taken on the day of the yellow fever booster vaccination. The CDR3: CASSVVGEGDTQYF. In DNA form, the CDR3 reads TGTGCCAGCAGCGTAGTCGGGGAGGGGGATACGCAGTATTTT.